Listed below are T cell receptor beta chains from one sample, sequenced in a study of cytomegalovirus exposure and HLA in healthy donors. Generated by immunoSEQ multiplex PCR, the TCRdb table keeps only in-frame clones and is missing some. The sample includes about 110,000 clones, about 92% of them seen just once. The sample taken for sequencing was PBMCs. Receptor source: a woman in her late teens or twenties in good health and CMV-seronegative. Both conserved end residues are part of each CDR3. D genes are given only for firm matches. Only part of the rows carry a size: once, few, many, or a class if the clone is expanded.

size | J | V | D | DNA | CDR3
NA | TRBJ2-3 | TRBV7-9 | TRBD2 | TGTGCCTCCAAGGGGCTAGCGGGAACAGATACGCAGTATTTT | CASKGLAGTDTQYF
NA | TRBJ1-6 | TRBV13 | TRBD1 | TGTGCCAGCAGCAACCGAGCGGGACAGGGGGGTAGCTCCTATAATTCACCCCTCCACTTT | CASSNRAGQGGSSYNSPLHF
NA | TRBJ2-3 | TRBV6-5 | TRBD2 | TGTGCCAGCATTCCCAGCGGGGGGTCCGTGGATACGCAGTATTTT | CASIPSGGSVDTQYF
NA | TRBJ2-7 | TRBV9 | TRBD1 | TGTGCCAGCAGCCTTAGGGGACAGCCCGGTGGGTACGAGCAGTACTTC | CASSLRGQPGGYEQYF
NA | TRBJ1-2 | TRBV4-1 | TRBD1 | TGCGCCAGCAGCGGATCGGACAGGGCTCTGCGGGGCTACACCTTC | CASSGSDRALRGYTF
once | TRBJ2-2 | TRBV4-1 | NA | TGCGCCAGCAGCCCCTTTATAGGGGTTTCCGGGGAGCTGTTTTTT | CASSPFIGVSGELFF
once | TRBJ2-7 | TRBV9 | TRBD1 | TGTGCCAGCAGCATGGGGACAGGGGGAAGCTACGAGCAGTACTTC | CASSMGTGGSYEQYF
NA | TRBJ2-3 | TRBV4-3 | NA | TGCGCCAGCAGCCAAGATTATTCGGATACGCAGTATTTT | CASSQDYSDTQYF
NA | TRBJ1-2 | TRBV9 | NA | TGTGCCAGCAGCTTTTCAGGGTTAGAGGGCTACACCTTC | CASSFSGLEGYTF
NA | TRBJ2-1 | TRBV7-7 | TRBD2 | TGTGCTAGCAGCACCCGGGGGGGACCCGACAATGAGCAGTTCTTC | CASSTRGGPDNEQFF
NA | TRBJ2-5 | TRBV19 | NA | TGTGCCAGTAGTATTAGTGTTGGGACCGGACTACACGGTTTGGAGACCCAGTACTTC | CASSISVGTGLHGLETQYF
NA | TRBJ2-2 | TRBV5-1 | NA | TGCGCCAGCAGGACCCGGGACGGGGAGCTGTTTTTT | CASRTRDGELFF
NA | TRBJ1-4 | TRBV5-6 | TRBD1 | TGTGCCAGCAGTTTTGGGGCCTCGACAGGGGGCAATGAAAAACTGTTTTTT | CASSFGASTGGNEKLFF
NA | TRBJ2-3 | TRBV6-1 | NA | TGTGCCAGCGGGCGACAGGCCTTGAGCACAGATACGCAGTATTTT | CASGRQALSTDTQYF
NA | TRBJ1-2 | TRBV9 | TRBD1 | TGTGCCAGCAGCCCCGGACAGGGAGAATATGATGGCTACACCTTC | CASSPGQGEYDGYTF
NA | TRBJ2-7 | TRBV28 | TRBD1 | TGTGCCAGCAGTCCCACAGGGGCCGGCGAGCAGTACTTC | CASSPTGAGEQYF
NA | TRBJ2-5 | TRBV6-6 | TRBD1 | TGTGCCAGCATCGGACAGGGGCTAGAGACCCAGTACTTC | CASIGQGLETQYF
NA | TRBJ2-3 | TRBV9 | TRBD2 | TGTGCCAGCAGCCTACGCAGCGGGGGAGCTAGCACAGATACGCAGTATTTT | CASSLRSGGASTDTQYF
NA | TRBJ2-7 | TRBV27 | NA | TGTGCCAGCCGGGCGGGAAAACCAAAGGAGGGTGAGCAGTACTTC | CASRAGKPKEGEQYF
NA | TRBJ1-3 | TRBV4-1 | NA | TGCGCCAGCAGCCAAGATACAGGCAACTCTGGAAACACCATATATTTT | CASSQDTGNSGNTIYF
NA | TRBJ1-5 | TRBV30 | TRBD1 | TGTGCCTGGAGTATGACAGGGGGTTACGGTCAGCCCCAGCATTTT | CAWSMTGGYGQPQHF
NA | TRBJ1-1 | TRBV4-3 | NA | TGCGCCAGCAGCCCCGGTAGGGGTGGAACTGAAGCTTTCTTT | CASSPGRGGTEAFF
NA | TRBJ1-4 | TRBV5-1 | NA | TGCGCCAGCAGCGACGGACACTTCGCAACTAATGAAAAACTGTTTTTT | CASSDGHFATNEKLFF
NA | TRBJ2-7 | TRBV6-6 | TRBD2 | TGTGCCTCCGGGGAGGGTCGAGTTTACGAGCAGTACTTC | CASGEGRVYEQYF
NA | TRBJ2-2 | TRBV5-1 | TRBD2 | TGCGCCAGCAGCACCGGACTAGCGGGGGGCCGATACACCGGGGAGCTGTTTTTT | CASSTGLAGGRYTGELFF
NA | TRBJ2-3 | TRBV7-8 | TRBD1 | TGTGCCAGCAGCCAAGGGACAGGGCGCGGCACAGATACGCAGTATTTT | CASSQGTGRGTDTQYF
NA | TRBJ2-1 | TRBV9 | NA | TGTGCCAGCTCCAGCTCCCTTGCGGATGAGCAGTTCTTC | CASSSSLADEQFF
NA | TRBJ2-1 | TRBV27 | TRBD1 | TGTGCCAGCAGTTTCGGGCAGGGGGCTGGTGAGCAGTTCTTC | CASSFGQGAGEQFF
NA | TRBJ1-5 | TRBV7-8 | NA | TGTGCCAGCAGCTTCTACGACAGGTTCGGCAATCAGCCCCAGCATTTT | CASSFYDRFGNQPQHF
NA | TRBJ2-7 | TRBV2 | TRBD1 | TGTGCCAGCAGTCTCGGGACAGGGAGGGGCGAGCAGTACTTC | CASSLGTGRGEQYF
once | TRBJ1-4 | TRBV28 | TRBD1 | TGTGCCAGCATCCCTCTGGGACAGCAAAATGAAAAACTGTTTTTT | CASIPLGQQNEKLFF
NA | TRBJ1-5 | TRBV6-1 | NA | TGTGCCAGCAGTTGGGGCAGGAGCAATCAGCCCCAGCATTTT | CASSWGRSNQPQHF
NA | TRBJ2-3 | TRBV5-1 | TRBD1 | TGCGCCAGCAGCTTGGTAGGGGGCAGGAGGACAGATACGCAGTATTTT | CASSLVGGRRTDTQYF
NA | TRBJ2-1 | TRBV7-3 | NA | TGTGCCAGCAGCCCCGACCCCCCTAGCTCCTACAATGAGCAGTTCTTC | CASSPDPPSSYNEQFF
NA | TRBJ1-1 | TRBV7-2 | TRBD1 | TGTGCCAGCAGCCCCGGGACAGGGGCGAATGCTTTCTTT | CASSPGTGANAFF
NA | TRBJ2-7 | TRBV28 | NA | TGTGCCAGCAGTTTTTTTGGGATTACAGACACGGGGAGTGTCTACGAGCAGTACTTC | CASSFFGITDTGSVYEQYF
NA | TRBJ1-6 | TRBV5-6 | TRBD1 | TGTGCCAGCAGCTCCGGGACAGGGGCCTATAATTCACCCCTCCACTTT | CASSSGTGAYNSPLHF
NA | TRBJ2-5 | TRBV19 | TRBD2 | TGTGCCAGTAGTAAAATTGGGACTAGCGGTGGAATGGAGACCCAGTACTTC | CASSKIGTSGGMETQYF
NA | TRBJ2-7 | TRBV28 | TRBD1 | TGTGCCAGCAGTTTAGGTGGACAGGGGGCCGGCGAGCAGTACTTC | CASSLGGQGAGEQYF
NA | TRBJ1-2 | TRBV28 | NA | TGTGCCAGCGCAAGGGCCCGGACAGAATATTTCTGCACCTTC | CASARARTEYFCTF
NA | TRBJ1-1 | TRBV30 | TRBD1 | TGTGCCTGGAGCTCTCCAGGGGGGTCAAACACTGAAGCTTTCTTT | CAWSSPGGSNTEAFF
NA | TRBJ1-1 | TRBV30 | NA | TGTGCCTGGAGTCCACAGCACACTGAAGCTTTCTTT | CAWSPQHTEAFF
NA | TRBJ2-3 | TRBV7-2 | TRBD2 | TGTGCCAGCAGCGACCGTCTAGCGGGGTTGAACACAGATACGCAGTATTTT | CASSDRLAGLNTDTQYF
NA | TRBJ2-2 | TRBV5-1 | NA | TGCGCCAGCAGGCTTCTCGGACTGCACACCGGGGAGCTGTTTTTT | CASRLLGLHTGELFF
NA | TRBJ2-1 | TRBV10-3 | TRBD2 | TGTGCCACCCGCCCAGCGGGAGGGCCTAGGGATGAGCAGTTCTTC | CATRPAGGPRDEQFF
NA | TRBJ2-7 | TRBV30 | NA | TGTGCCTGGAGTAACGGAGGAGTCGAGCAGTACTTC | CAWSNGGVEQYF